The 13 T cell receptor beta chains in this list originate from one sample, sequenced in a study of PD-L1 blockade in urothelial cancer. TCRdb keeps only in-frame clones here, not all; method: immunoSEQ multiplex PCR. Here the sample spans about 73,000 clones, 85% to 90% being singletons. The material was PBMCs, obtained around atezolizumab (anti-PD-L1) treatment. These receptors came from a man aged 55 to 70 with urothelial cancer.

Regarding this clone: The sample carries other DNA sequences with the same CDR3. This chain joins TRBV5-1 and TRBJ1-1; 8 bases are shared with TRBD1. In germline, CDR1 is SGHRS, CDR2 YFSETQ. The V and J ends lost 3 bases and 1 base, in that order; junction bases with no gene match: 2. The CDR3 length is 14 residues. This chain's CDR3 is CASSSGQGNTEAFF. DNA for the CDR3: TGCGCCAGCAGCTCAGGACAGGGGAACACTGAAGCTTTCTTT.

This clone came up a few times. The CDR3: CASSPSSGGSETQYF. DNA of the CDR3: TGTGCCAGCAGTCCTTCGTCGGGGGGCTCGGAGACCCAGTACTTC. The genes are TRBV6-5 and TRBJ2-5; the D gene is possibly TRBD2 (7 bases). The V end was cut by 5 bases, the J end by 5 bases, with 18 bases between. This CDR3 has 15 residues. CDR1 and CDR2 from the germline V gene are MNHEY and SVGAGI.

The chain joins TRBV13 to TRBJ1-2, with TRBD1 matching 7 bases. CDR3 length: 13 amino acids. Losses at the gene ends were 2 bases for V and 7 bases for J; bases not matched to a gene: 4. The germline gives CDR1 PRHDT, CDR2 FYEKMQ (reference sequence). In DNA form, the CDR3 reads TGTGCCAGCAGCTTATTGACAGGGACTGGCTACACCTTC. It codes for CASSLLTGTGYTF.

The rearrangement joins TRBV13 to TRBJ1-3, with D unresolved. The CDR3 loop spans 13 amino acids. V lost 5 bases, J lost 2 bases, and 7 bases lay in between. Germline CDR1 is PRHDT and CDR2 is FYEKMQ (reference sequence). CDR3 sequence reads: CASSLVAGNTIYF. CDR3 nucleotide sequence: TGTGCCAGCAGCCTTGTTGCTGGAAACACCATATATTTT.

This clone appeared a single time. The gene calls are TRBV29-1 and TRBJ1-1; D is undetermined. V gave up 4 bases and J gave up 3 bases, with 24 bases separating them. The CDR3 has 17 residues. Germline CDR1 is SQVTM and CDR2 is ANQGSEA. The CDR3 spells CSVGVEGRRSRDTEAFF. The CDR3 nucleotides are TGCAGCGTTGGGGTCGAGGGTAGGCGCTCCCGGGACACTGAAGCTTTCTTT.

This chain joins TRBV5-6 and TRBJ1-1; no definite D call. CDR1 and CDR2 from the germline V gene are SGHDT and YYEEEE. The CDR3 loop spans 14 amino acids. With 0 bases removed from V and 5 bases from J, the gap between germline ends came to 11 bases. The CDR3 sequence: CASSLGARWTEAFF. Written as DNA, the CDR3 is TGTGCCAGCAGCTTGGGGGCCAGGTGGACTGAAGCTTTCTTT.

This clone was picked up one time. The J gene is TRBJ1-1, the V gene TRBV9, with D uncertain. The CDR3 contains 14 residues. V was clipped by 4 bases and J by 1 base, with 11 bases between them. The germline CDR1 and CDR2 sequences are SGDLS and YYNGEE. CDR3: CASSPREENTEAFF. DNA for the CDR3: TGTGCCAGCAGCCCCCGGGAGGAGAACACTGAAGCTTTCTTT.

V and J are TRBV18 and TRBJ1-1; D is unclear. Trimming stripped 6 bases from V and 1 base from J, with 12 bases between. The CDR3 is 14 residues long. The germline gives CDR1 KGHSH, CDR2 LQKENI. CDR3 DNA sequence: TGTGCCAGCTCCTATACCGACAAGAACACTGAAGCTTTCTTT. Residues: CASSYTDKNTEAFF.

As concerns this clone: This specimen includes other DNA sequences encoding the same CDR3. The CDR3, as DNA: TGTGCCAGTAGAACGACAGGGGGCTATGGCTACACCTTC. It is translated as CASRTTGGYGYTF. The chain joins TRBV19 to TRBJ1-2; 9 bases fit TRBD1. The J segment lost 4 bases and the V segment lost 6 bases, leaving 3 bases of the junction unmatched. Germline values: CDR1 LNHDA, CDR2 SQIVND (reference sequence). This CDR3 region has 13 residues.

This clone was seen just once. The V gene is TRBV5-1, the J gene TRBJ1-1; D might be TRBD1 (5 bases). Germline V gives CDR1 SGHRS, CDR2 YFSETQ. Deletions cut 6 bases from V and 0 bases from J, with 9 bases between. The CDR3 runs 13 residues. CDR3 in DNA: TGCGCCAGCAAACAGGCTATGAACACTGAAGCTTTCTTT. Translating gives CASKQAMNTEAFF.

The CDR3 DNA sequence: TGTGCCAGCAGCATAGGGACAGGGGCACCTTCACCCCTCCACTTT. This codes for CASSIGTGAPSPLHF. This sequence joins TRBV9 and TRBJ1-6; 10 nucleotides line up with TRBD1. Trimming took 4 bases from V and 9 from J; bases not matched to a gene: 7. In germline, CDR1 is SGDLS, CDR2 YYNGEE. The CDR3 runs 15 residues. The full variable domain, with the rest looked up from reference TRBV9 and TRBJ1-6, is DSGVTQTPKHLITATGQRVTLRCSPRSGDLSVYWYQQSLDQGLQFLIQYYNGEERAKGNILERFSAQQFPDLHSELNLSSLELGDSALYFCASSIGTGAPSPLHFGNGTRLTVT.

The chain is built from TRBV4-2 and TRBJ2-3; a weak D match, TRBD2 (7 bases). This CDR3 spans 15 amino acids. The V gene's germline CDR1 is LGHNA and CDR2 YNFKEQ. Trimming pared 3 bases from V and 4 bases from J, leaving 14 bases between. The CDR3 DNA is TGTGCCAGCAGCCAGGCAGAGGGGGGGGCAGATACGCAGTATTTT. Protein product: CASSQAEGGADTQYF.

V and J are TRBV9 and TRBJ1-3, with D uncertain. The CDR3 sequence is 15 residues long. V lost 4 bases and J 2 bases, leaving 13 bases between the germline ends. Germline loops: CDR1 SGDLS, CDR2 YYNGEE. The CDR3: CASSPPARAGNTIYF. The CDR3 DNA is TGTGCCAGCAGCCCCCCAGCGAGGGCTGGAAACACCATATATTTT.